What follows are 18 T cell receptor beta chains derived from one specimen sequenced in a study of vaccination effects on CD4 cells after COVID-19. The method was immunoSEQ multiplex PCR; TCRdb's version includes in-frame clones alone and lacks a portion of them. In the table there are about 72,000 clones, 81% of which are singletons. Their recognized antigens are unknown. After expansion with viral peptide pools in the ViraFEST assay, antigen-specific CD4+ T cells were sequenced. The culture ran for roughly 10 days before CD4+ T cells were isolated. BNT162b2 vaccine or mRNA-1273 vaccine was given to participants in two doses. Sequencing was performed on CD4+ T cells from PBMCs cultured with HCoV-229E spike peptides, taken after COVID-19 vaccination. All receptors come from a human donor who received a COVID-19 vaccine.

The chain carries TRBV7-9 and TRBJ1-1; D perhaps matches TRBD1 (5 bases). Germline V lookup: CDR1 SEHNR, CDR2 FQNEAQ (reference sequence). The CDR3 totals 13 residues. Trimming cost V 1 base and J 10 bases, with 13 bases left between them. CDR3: CASSLVSGRLAFF. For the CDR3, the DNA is TGTGCCAGCAGCTTAGTTTCGGGGCGACTAGCTTTCTTT.

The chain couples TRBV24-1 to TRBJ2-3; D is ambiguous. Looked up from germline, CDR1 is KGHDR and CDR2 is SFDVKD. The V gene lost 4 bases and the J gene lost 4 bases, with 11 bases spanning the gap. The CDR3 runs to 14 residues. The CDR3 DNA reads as TGTGCCACCAGTGACCCAAAATATCCAGATACGCAGTATTTT. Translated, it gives CATSDPKYPDTQYF.

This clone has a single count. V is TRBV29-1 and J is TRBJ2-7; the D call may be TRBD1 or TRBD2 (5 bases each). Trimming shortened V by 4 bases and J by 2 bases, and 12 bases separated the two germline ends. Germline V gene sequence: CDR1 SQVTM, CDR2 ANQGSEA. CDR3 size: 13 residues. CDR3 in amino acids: CSVVGGPPYEQYV. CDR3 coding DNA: TGCAGCGTTGTTGGGGGACCACCCTACGAGCAGTACGTC.

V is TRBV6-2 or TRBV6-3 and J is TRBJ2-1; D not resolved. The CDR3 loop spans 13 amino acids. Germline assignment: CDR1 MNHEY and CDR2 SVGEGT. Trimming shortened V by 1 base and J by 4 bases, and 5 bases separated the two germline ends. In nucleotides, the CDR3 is TGTGCCAGCAGTTACTTGGAGTACAATGAGCAGTTCTTC. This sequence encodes CASSYLEYNEQFF.

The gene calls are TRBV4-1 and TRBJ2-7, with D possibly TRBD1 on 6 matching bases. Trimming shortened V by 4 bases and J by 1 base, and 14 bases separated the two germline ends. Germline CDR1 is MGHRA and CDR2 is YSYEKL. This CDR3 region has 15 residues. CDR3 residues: CASSPTIGQSYEQYV. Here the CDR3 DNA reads TGCGCCAGCAGCCCCACGATCGGACAGTCCTACGAGCAGTACGTC.

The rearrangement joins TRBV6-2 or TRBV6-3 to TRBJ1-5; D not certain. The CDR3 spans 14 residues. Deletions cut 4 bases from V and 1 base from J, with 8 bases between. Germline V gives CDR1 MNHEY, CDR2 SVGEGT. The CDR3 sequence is CASSSEQSNQPQHF. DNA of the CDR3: TGTGCCAGCAGTTCGGAGCAAAGCAATCAGCCCCAGCATTTT.

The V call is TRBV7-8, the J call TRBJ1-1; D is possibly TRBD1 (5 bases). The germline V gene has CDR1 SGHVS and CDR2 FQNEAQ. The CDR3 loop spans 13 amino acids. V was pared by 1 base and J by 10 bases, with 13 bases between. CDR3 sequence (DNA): TGTGCCAGCAGCTTAGGGGAGGTCGGGGGAGCTTTCTTT. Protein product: CASSLGEVGGAFF.

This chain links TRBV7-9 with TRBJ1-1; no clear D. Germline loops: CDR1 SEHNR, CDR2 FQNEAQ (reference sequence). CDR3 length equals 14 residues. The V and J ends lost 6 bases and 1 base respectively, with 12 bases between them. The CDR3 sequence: CASRRADGNTEAFF. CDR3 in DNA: TGTGCCAGCAGGCGTGCGGACGGGAACACTGAAGCTTTCTTT.

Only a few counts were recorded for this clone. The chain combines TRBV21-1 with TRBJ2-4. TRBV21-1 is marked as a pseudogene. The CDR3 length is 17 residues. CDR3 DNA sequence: TGTGCCAGCAGCACCCAGACCGATATTCTAGCCAAAAACATTCAGTACTTC. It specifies CASSTQTDILAKNIQYF.

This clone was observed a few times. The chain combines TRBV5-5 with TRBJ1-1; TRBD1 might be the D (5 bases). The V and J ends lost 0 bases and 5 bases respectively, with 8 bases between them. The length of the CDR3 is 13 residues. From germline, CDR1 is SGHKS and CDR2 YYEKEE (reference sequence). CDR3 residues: CASSLVRDTEAFF. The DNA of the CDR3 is TGTGCCAGCAGCTTGGTCAGGGATACTGAAGCTTTCTTT.

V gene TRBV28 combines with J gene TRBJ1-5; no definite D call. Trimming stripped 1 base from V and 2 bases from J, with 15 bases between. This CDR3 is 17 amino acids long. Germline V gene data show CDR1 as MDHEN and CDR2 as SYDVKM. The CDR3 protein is CASSLLGGQDGNQPQHF. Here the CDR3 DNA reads TGTGCCAGCAGTTTATTAGGTGGTCAGGACGGCAATCAGCCCCAGCATTTT.

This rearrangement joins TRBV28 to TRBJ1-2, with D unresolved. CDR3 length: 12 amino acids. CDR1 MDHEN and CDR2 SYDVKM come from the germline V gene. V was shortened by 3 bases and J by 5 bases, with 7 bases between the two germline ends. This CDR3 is CASSFQRYGYTF. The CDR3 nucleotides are TGTGCCAGCAGTTTTCAGCGGTATGGCTACACCTTC.

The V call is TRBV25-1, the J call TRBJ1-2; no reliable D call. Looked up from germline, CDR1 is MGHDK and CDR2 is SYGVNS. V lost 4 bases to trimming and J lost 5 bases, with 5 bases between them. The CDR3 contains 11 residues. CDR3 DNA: TGTGCCAGCAGTGGGTTTTATGGCTACACCTTC. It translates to CASSGFYGYTF.

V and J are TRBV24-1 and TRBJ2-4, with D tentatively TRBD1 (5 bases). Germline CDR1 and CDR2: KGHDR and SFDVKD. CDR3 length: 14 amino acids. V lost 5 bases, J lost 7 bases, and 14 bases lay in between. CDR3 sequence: CATSAPGPGNIQYF. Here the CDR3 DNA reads TGTGCCACCAGTGCTCCGGGCCCAGGGAACATTCAGTACTTC.

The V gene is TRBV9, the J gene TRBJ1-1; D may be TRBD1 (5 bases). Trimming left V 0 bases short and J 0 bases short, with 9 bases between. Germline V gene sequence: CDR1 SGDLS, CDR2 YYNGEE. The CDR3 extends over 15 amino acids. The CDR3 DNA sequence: TGTGCCAGCAGCGTAGTCCCAGGGCTGAACACTGAAGCTTTCTTT. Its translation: CASSVVPGLNTEAFF. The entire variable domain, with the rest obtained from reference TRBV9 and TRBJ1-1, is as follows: DSGVTQTPKHLITATGQRVTLRCSPRSGDLSVYWYQQSLDQGLQFLIQYYNGEERAKGNILERFSAQQFPDLHSELNLSSLELGDSALYFCASSVVPGLNTEAFFGQGTRLTVV.

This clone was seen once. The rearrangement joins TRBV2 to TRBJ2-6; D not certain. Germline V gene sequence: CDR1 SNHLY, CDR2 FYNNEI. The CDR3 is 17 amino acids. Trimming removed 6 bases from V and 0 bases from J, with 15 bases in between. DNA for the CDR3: TGTGCCAGCAGGCGACGGTCGGTAGACTCTGGGGCCAACGTCCTGACTTTC. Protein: CASRRRSVDSGANVLTF.

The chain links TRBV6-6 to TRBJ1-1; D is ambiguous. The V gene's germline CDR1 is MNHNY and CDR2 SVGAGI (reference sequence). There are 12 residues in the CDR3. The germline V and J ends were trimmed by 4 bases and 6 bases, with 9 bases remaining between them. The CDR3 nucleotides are TGTGCCAGCAGTTCGAGTTGGGCTGAAGCTTTCTTT. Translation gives CASSSSWAEAFF.

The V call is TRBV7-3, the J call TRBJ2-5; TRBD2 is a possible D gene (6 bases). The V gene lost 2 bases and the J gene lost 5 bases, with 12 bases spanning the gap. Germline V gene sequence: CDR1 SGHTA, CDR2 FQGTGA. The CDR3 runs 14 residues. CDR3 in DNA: TGTGCCAGCAGCTTAGGAGGGGTCGGGGAGACCCAGTACTTC. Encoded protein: CASSLGGVGETQYF.